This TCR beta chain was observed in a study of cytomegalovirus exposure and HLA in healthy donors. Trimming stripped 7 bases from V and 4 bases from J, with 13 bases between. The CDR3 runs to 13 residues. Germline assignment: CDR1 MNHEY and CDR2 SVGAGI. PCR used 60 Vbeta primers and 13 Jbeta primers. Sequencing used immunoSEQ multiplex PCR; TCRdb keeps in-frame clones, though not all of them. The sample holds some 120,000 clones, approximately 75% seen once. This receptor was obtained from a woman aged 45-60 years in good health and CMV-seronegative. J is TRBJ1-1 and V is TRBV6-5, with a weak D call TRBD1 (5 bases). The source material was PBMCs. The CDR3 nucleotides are TGTGCCAGCAAAGGATCAGGGATCACTGAAGCTTTCTTT. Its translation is CASKGSGITEAFF.